Shown below are 17 T cell receptor beta chains from a single sample sequenced in a study of blood T cell repertoires in COVID-19. The method was immunoSEQ multiplex PCR; TCRdb's version includes in-frame clones alone and lacks a portion of them. The table includes a few hundred thousand clones, about 78% detected once. The sequenced sample was peripheral blood. Every receptor here comes from a woman in her 70s with acute or convalescent COVID-19.

The chain uses TRBV11-3 and TRBJ2-2; D perhaps matches TRBD2 (5 bases). The CDR3 contains 14 residues. CDR1 SGHNT and CDR2 YENEEA come from the germline V gene. V was cut by 1 base and J by 3 bases, with 6 bases left in between. CDR3 amino acids: CASSLVGDTGELFF. The CDR3 DNA is TGTGCCAGCAGCTTAGTCGGGGACACCGGGGAGCTGTTTTTT.

J is TRBJ2-1 and V is TRBV2, with 7 positions matching TRBD2. Trimming took 4 bases from V and 7 from J; bases not matched to a gene: 4. The germline V gene has CDR1 SNHLY and CDR2 FYNNEI. CDR3 length: 13 amino acids. For the CDR3, the DNA is TGTGCCAGCAGTGGCCGGGGGGAAAATGAGCAGTTCTTC. It is translated as CASSGRGENEQFF.

V usage is TRBV19 and J usage is TRBJ2-3; 8 bases line up with TRBD2. This CDR3 is built from 16 residues. Looked up from germline, CDR1 is LNHDA and CDR2 is SQIVND (reference sequence). The V and J ends lost 3 bases and 3 bases, in that order; junction bases with no gene match: 8. CDR3 sequence (DNA): TGTGCCAGTAGTATCCGAGGGACGGGAGGGACAGATACGCAGTATTTT. It yields the protein CASSIRGTGGTDTQYF. Together with reference TRBV19 and TRBJ2-3, the CDR3 gives the full variable domain: DGGITQSPKYLFRKEGQNVTLSCEQNLNHDAMYWYRQDPGQGLRLIYYSQIVNDFQKGDIAEGYSVSREKKESFPLTVTSAQKNPTAFYLCASSIRGTGGTDTQYFGPGTRLTVL.

The rearrangement links TRBV15 to TRBJ2-7; tentatively, D is TRBD1 (6 bases). CDR1 is LNHNV and CDR2 is YYDKDF in the germline V gene (reference sequence). V was pared by 0 bases and J by 2 bases, with 17 bases between. There are 17 residues in the CDR3. As DNA, the CDR3 is TGTGCCACCAGCAGAGATCGGGACAAGGACTCCCCCTACGAGCAGTACTTC. Its protein is CATSRDRDKDSPYEQYF.

V gene TRBV15 combines with J gene TRBJ2-5; D is unclear. This CDR3 spans 11 amino acids. CDR1 LNHNV and CDR2 YYDKDF come from the germline V gene (reference sequence). V lost 5 bases and J 5 bases, leaving 6 bases between the germline ends. The CDR3: CATSAAETQYF. In DNA form, the CDR3 reads TGTGCCACCAGCGCTGCGGAGACCCAGTACTTC.

The CDR3 is CASSPSGTAYTGELFF. The CDR3 DNA follows: TGCGCCAGCAGCCCGTCCGGGACAGCCTACACCGGGGAGCTGTTTTTT. J is TRBJ2-2 and V is TRBV5-1; the match to TRBD1 covers 7 bases. The length of the CDR3 is 16 residues. V shed 4 bases and J 3 bases; nucleotides not matched to a gene: 9. Germline V lookup: CDR1 SGHRS, CDR2 YFSETQ. Using reference TRBV5-1 and TRBJ2-2 for the parts outside the CDR3, the full variable domain is KAGVTQTPRYLIKTRGQQVTLSCSPISGHRSVSWYQQTPGQGLQFLFEYFSETQRNKGNFPGRFSGRQFSNSRSEMNVSTLELGDSALYLCASSPSGTAYTGELFFGEGSRLTVL.

V is TRBV27 and J is TRBJ2-7; D perhaps matches TRBD1 (5 bases). CDR3 length: 14 residues. The V gene lost 7 bases and the J gene lost 5 bases, with 18 bases spanning the gap. The germline V gene encodes CDR1 MNHEY and CDR2 SMNVEV (reference sequence). The CDR3 region is CASKGVQVLNEQYF. Written as DNA, the CDR3 is TGTGCCAGCAAAGGCGTACAGGTCTTAAACGAGCAGTACTTC.

The chain links TRBV7-3 to TRBJ2-5; D uncertain. Germline V gives CDR1 SGHTA, CDR2 FQGTGA. The V end lost 2 bases, the J end lost 0 bases, and 4 bases lay between the germline ends. This CDR3 is built from 13 residues. The chain's CDR3 is CASSLVNQETQYF. CDR3 DNA: TGTGCCAGCAGCTTAGTCAACCAAGAGACCCAGTACTTC.

J is TRBJ1-1 and V is TRBV7-9, with D uncertain. The CDR3 runs to 16 residues. CDR1 is SEHNR, CDR2 FQNEAQ, per germline (reference sequence). Trimming removed 5 bases from V and 1 base from J, with 17 bases in between. The CDR3 is CASSRGSSGGNTEAFF. The DNA of the CDR3 is TGTGCCAGCAGCCGAGGGTCTTCGGGAGGGAACACTGAAGCTTTCTTT.

In this sample, this clone turned up once. Here the CDR3 DNA reads TGTGCCAGCAGTTTAGGCCCCAGGGTGGACACTGAAGCTTTCTTT. It specifies CASSLGPRVDTEAFF. This chain links TRBV27 with TRBJ1-1, with a weak D call TRBD1 (5 bases). Looked up from germline, CDR1 is MNHEY and CDR2 is SMNVEV (reference sequence). The V end was cut by 2 bases, the J end by 3 bases, with 13 bases between. The CDR3 covers 15 residues.

V usage is TRBV7-3 and J usage is TRBJ2-2; TRBD1 might be the D (5 bases). The CDR3 has 12 residues. Germline V gene data show CDR1 as SGHTA and CDR2 as FQGTGA. Deletions cut 6 bases from V and 8 bases from J, with 10 bases between. For the CDR3, the DNA is TGTGCCAGCAGGCCTGCAGGGGGGGAGCTGTTTTTT. Amino acid sequence: CASRPAGGELFF. Together with reference TRBV7-3 and TRBJ2-2, the CDR3 gives the full variable domain: GAGVSQTPSNKVTEKGKYVELRCDPISGHTALYWYRQSLGQGPEFLIYFQGTGAADDSGLPNDRFFAVRPEGSVSTLKIQRTERGDSAVYLCASRPAGGELFFGEGSRLTVL.

This chain links TRBV6-1 with TRBJ1-2; D not resolved. The germline CDR1 and CDR2 sequences are MNHNS and SASEGT. This CDR3 is 19 amino acids long. The V gene lost 1 base and the J gene lost 2 bases, with 23 bases spanning the gap. CDR3 in amino acids: CASSEEFGLLRLENYGYTF. In nucleotides, the CDR3 is TGTGCCAGCAGTGAAGAGTTTGGGCTCCTGCGTCTGGAAAACTATGGCTACACCTTC.

The rearrangement links TRBV6-5 to TRBJ2-5; 7 nucleotides align to TRBD2. CDR3 length equals 15 residues. V was pared by 8 bases and J by 2 bases, with 11 bases of the junction left unmatched. Germline V gives CDR1 MNHEY, CDR2 SVGAGI. CDR3 bases: TGTGCCAGCCTTCTCACGGGGGGTGCGCAAGAGACCCAGTACTTC. Its protein product is CASLLTGGAQETQYF.

The gene calls are TRBV5-1 and TRBJ2-7; possible D gene TRBD1, 6 bases. CDR1 SGHRS and CDR2 YFSETQ come from the germline V gene. CDR3 length equals 12 residues. V was cut by 7 bases and J by 3 bases, with 11 bases left in between. The CDR3 region is CASSGQYYEQYF. The CDR3 coding sequence is TGCGCCAGCTCTGGACAGTACTACGAGCAGTACTTC.

This clone has more than one count but fewer than ten. The chain recombines TRBV6-6 with TRBJ1-3; D ambiguous. V gave up 8 bases and J gave up 4 bases, with 12 bases separating them. Germline V gives CDR1 MNHNY, CDR2 SVGAGI (reference sequence). The CDR3 extends over 13 amino acids. The chain's CDR3 is CASGRGSGNTIYF. CDR3 bases: TGTGCCAGCGGACGGGGATCGGGAAACACCATATATTTT.

The V and J genes are TRBV21-1 and TRBJ1-3. TRBV21-1 is a documented pseudogene. The CDR3 is 18 residues long. DNA for the CDR3: TGTGCCAGCAGCTACTCCCAGGGCTTTGGGGGGACTGGAAACACCATATATTTT. Its protein product is CASSYSQGFGGTGNTIYF.

The genes are TRBV9 and TRBJ2-1, with D unclear. The CDR3 length is 13 residues. V gave up 0 bases and J gave up 12 bases, with 13 bases separating them. CDR1 is SGDLS and CDR2 is YYNGEE in the germline V gene. CDR3 residues: CASSVEEGVAQFF. The CDR3 nucleotides are TGTGCCAGCAGCGTAGAGGAAGGAGTAGCGCAGTTCTTC.